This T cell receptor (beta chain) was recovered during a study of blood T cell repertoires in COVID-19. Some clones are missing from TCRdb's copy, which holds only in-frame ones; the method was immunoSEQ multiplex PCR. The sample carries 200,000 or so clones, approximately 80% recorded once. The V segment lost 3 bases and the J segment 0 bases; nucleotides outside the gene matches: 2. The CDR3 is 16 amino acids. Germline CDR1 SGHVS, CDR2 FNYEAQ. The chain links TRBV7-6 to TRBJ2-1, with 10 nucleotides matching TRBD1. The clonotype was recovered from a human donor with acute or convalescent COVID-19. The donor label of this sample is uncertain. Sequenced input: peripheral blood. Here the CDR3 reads CASSLRTGGSYNEQFF. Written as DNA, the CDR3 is TGTGCCAGCAGCTTGAGGACAGGGGGCTCCTACAATGAGCAGTTCTTC.